A single sample gave rise to the 8 T cell receptor beta chains below, sequenced in a study of identical twins. MiXCR, applied by TCRdb to the 5' RACE reads, yields one record per CDR3 protein. This table has 690,000 or so distinct CDR3 sequences, less than 10% appearing once. These data were likewise used in another study, on yellow fever vaccine responses in identical twins.

Sequencing was performed on PBMCs. Source of these receptors: a woman between 18 and 29 years old in good health.

This clonotype has more than one count but fewer than ten. This chain connects TRBV6-1 to TRBJ2-3; D is perhaps TRBD2 (5 bases). V lost 6 bases and J 4 bases, leaving 17 bases between the germline ends. The CDR3 sequence is 15 residues long. Germline V gives CDR1 MNHNS, CDR2 SASEGT. The CDR3 here is CASSFGGEGSDTQYF. The CDR3 DNA reads TGTGCCAGCAGCTTTGGAGGAGAAGGTTCAGATACGCAGTATTTT.

This clonotype was counted between two and nine times. The chain joins TRBV18 to TRBJ1-2; TRBD1 agrees at 8 bases. CDR3 size: 15 residues. Germline CDR1 and CDR2: KGHSH and LQKENI. The trim removed 3 bases at V and 4 bases at J, leaving 7 bases unmatched. The CDR3 protein is CASSPQGAVTYGYTF. The CDR3 DNA reads as TGTGCCAGCTCACCTCAGGGGGCGGTGACCTATGGCTACACCTTC.

This sequence joins TRBV6-5 and TRBJ2-6, with D unresolved. V lost 0 bases and J lost 4, with 10 bases in between. The CDR3 loop spans 16 amino acids. The germline V gene encodes CDR1 MNHEY and CDR2 SVGAGI. The CDR3 spells CASSYSKVVGANVLTF. CDR3 coding DNA: TGTGCCAGCAGTTACTCGAAGGTGGTGGGGGCCAACGTCCTGACTTTC.

This clonotype was seen ten or more times. V is TRBV7-9 and J is TRBJ2-7; D remains unclear. CDR1 is SEHNR, CDR2 FQNEAQ, per germline (reference sequence). This CDR3 region has 14 residues. V was shortened by 4 bases and J by 1 base, with 11 bases between the two germline ends. CDR3 protein: CASSSEKRSYEQYF. CDR3 DNA sequence: TGTGCCAGCAGCTCCGAAAAGAGGTCCTACGAGCAGTACTTC. The full variable domain, with the rest looked up from reference TRBV7-9 and TRBJ2-7, is DTGVSQNPRHKITKRGQNVTFRCDPISEHNRLYWYRQTLGQGPEFLTYFQNEAQLEKSRLLSDRFSAERPKGSFSTLEIQRTEQGDSAMYLCASSSEKRSYEQYFGPGTRLTVT.

The chain employs TRBV7-9 and TRBJ2-3, with 10 bases fitting TRBD2. With V trimmed by 1 base and J by 2 bases, 6 bases remained unmatched. The germline CDR1 and CDR2 sequences are SEHNR and FQNEAQ (reference sequence). This CDR3 has 17 amino acids. CDR3 residues: CASSLGELAGLTDTQYF. In DNA, the CDR3 is TGTGCCAGCAGCTTAGGAGAACTAGCGGGACTCACAGATACGCAGTATTTT.

The chain has TRBV19 and TRBJ2-3; D call uncertain. CDR1 is LNHDA and CDR2 is SQIVND in the germline V gene (reference sequence). The CDR3 consists of 15 residues. The V end lost 5 bases, the J end lost 0 bases, and 12 bases lay between the germline ends. For the CDR3, the DNA is TGTGCCAGTAGTCGCAGCCCTACTAGCACAGATACGCAGTATTTT. This sequence encodes CASSRSPTSTDTQYF.

This rearrangement joins TRBV5-6 to TRBJ2-7; tentative D call: TRBD1 (6 bases). Trimming left V 5 bases short and J 5 bases short, with 14 bases between. The CDR3 has 13 amino acids. Germline CDR1 reads SGHDT; CDR2 reads YYEEEE. In DNA form, the CDR3 reads TGTGCCAGCAGTACCGCAGGGGCACACGAGCAGTACTTC. Translating it yields CASSTAGAHEQYF.

The chain couples TRBV6-2 or TRBV6-3 to TRBJ2-1; 11 nucleotides match TRBD1. The CDR3 has 16 amino acids. V shed 5 bases, J shed 8 bases, and the junction held 11 bases outside the gene matches. Germline-derived CDR1 and CDR2 are MNHEY and SVGEGT. The CDR3 region is CASSDPGQGVIYEQFF. The CDR3 DNA is TGTGCCAGCAGTGATCCGGGACAGGGGGTCATATATGAGCAGTTCTTC.